Here is one TCR beta chain with its context. Its antigen is not identified. The entry originates in a study of T cells in women clearing cervical HPV infection. Study-wide background: HLA type stays a possible confounder, typing being limited. Study observations and caveats: T-cell numbers per sample were unknown and may explain richness differences. Richness plus V gene abundances separated cases from controls with AUC about 0.8.

Clones were read by immunoSEQ multiplex PCR, and TCRdb kept only the in-frame ones, dropping some. Recorded for this sample: roughly 20,000 clones. The sequence was obtained from a woman aged 18 to 69 with a cervical HPV16 infection that either progressed to CIN3+ or cleared (not recorded which). The specimen sequenced was blood buffy coat.

The part of the CDR3 DNA that was read is TGTGCCAGCAGACAGGGGTCTTATGGC. Its protein is CASRQGSYG. The CDR3 reads in full as CASRQGSYGYTF. This rearrangement joins TRBV6-2 or TRBV6-3 to TRBJ1-2; 7 bases agree with TRBD1. The read ends 3 residues early relative to the CDR3; the germline J gene fills the gap. Trimming at V came to 6 bases and at J to 5 bases, leaving 3 bases not matched to a gene. The V gene's germline CDR1 is MNHEY and CDR2 SVGEGT. The CDR3 covers 12 residues.